The 7 T cell receptor beta chains below were found in one sample sequenced in a study of OX40 agonist ivuxolimab in advanced cancers. The method was immunoSEQ multiplex PCR; TCRdb's version includes in-frame clones alone and lacks a portion of them. The sample holds some 80,000 clones; roughly 87% are singletons and the top ten take approximately 0.3%. Sequencing used CD4+ or CD8+ T cells sorted from blood, obtained in a trial of the OX40 agonist ivuxolimab. The receptors shown here come from an adult with an advanced solid tumor such as melanoma, head and neck, liver or kidney cancer.

J is TRBJ2-7 and V is TRBV11-1, with D unresolved. The ends were cut back, 4 bases at V and 4 bases at J, with 5 bases in the middle. CDR1 SGHAT and CDR2 FQDESV come from the germline V gene (reference sequence). The CDR3 extends over 11 amino acids. The CDR3 coding sequence is TGTGCCAGCAGCTCGAATTACGAGCAGTACTTC. Encoded protein: CASSSNYEQYF. The full variable domain, in which reference TRBV11-1 and TRBJ2-7 provide the parts outside the CDR3, is EAEVAQSPRYKITEKSQAVAFWCDPISGHATLYWYRQILGQGPELLVQFQDESVVDDSQLPKDRFSAERLKGVDSTLKIQPAELGDSAMYLCASSSNYEQYFGPGTRLTVT.

The chain uses TRBV18 and TRBJ2-7; 7 positions match TRBD1. V was pared by 3 bases and J by 4 bases, with 18 bases of the junction left unmatched. The CDR3 covers 18 residues. The germline gives CDR1 KGHSH, CDR2 LQKENI. Here the CDR3 reads CASSPLTWDREPIYEQYV. CDR3 in DNA: TGTGCCAGCTCACCCCTCACTTGGGACAGAGAGCCGATATACGAGCAGTACGTC.

This chain links TRBV28 with TRBJ1-5, with 8 bases that match TRBD1. From germline, CDR1 is MDHEN and CDR2 SYDVKM. The CDR3 length is 15 residues. V shed 5 bases and J 0 bases; nucleotides not matched to a gene: 3. CDR3 nucleotide sequence: TGTGCCAGCAGTCCAGGGGGCACTAGCAATCAGCCCCAGCATTTT. It specifies CASSPGGTSNQPQHF.

V and J are TRBV6-5 and TRBJ2-7, with D possibly called TRBD1 or TRBD2 (5 bases each). This CDR3 is 14 amino acids long. V gave up 6 bases and J gave up 7 bases, with 19 bases separating them. Per germline, CDR1 MNHEY and CDR2 SVGAGI. CDR3 loop: CASRGPGPLQEQYF. CDR3 DNA sequence: TGTGCCAGCAGGGGACCGGGACCCCTTCAGGAGCAGTACTTC.

The gene calls are TRBV11-2 and TRBJ1-1; D perhaps matches TRBD1 (6 bases). V lost 2 bases and J lost 10, with 17 bases in between. The CDR3 runs 14 residues. Germline V gene sequence: CDR1 SGHAT, CDR2 FQNNGV. CDR3 coding DNA: TGTGCCAGCAGCTTACGGGACATTCCGGGCGGAGCTTTCTTT. Residues: CASSLRDIPGGAFF.

The genes are TRBV5-1 and TRBJ1-1, with 8 bases identical to TRBD1. Germline CDR1 reads SGHRS; CDR2 reads YFSETQ. This CDR3 comprises 15 residues. V was clipped by 4 bases and J by 6 bases; unmatched bases: 11. CDR3 DNA: TGCGCCAGCAGCAGCGGACAGGGATCAATGGCTGAAGCTTTCTTT. As protein: CASSSGQGSMAEAFF.

The chain uses TRBV19 and TRBJ2-7; weak D call: TRBD1 (7 bases). This CDR3 has 14 residues. Germline V lookup: CDR1 LNHDA, CDR2 SQIVND (reference sequence). The germline V and J ends were trimmed by 3 bases and 0 bases, with 9 bases remaining between them. The CDR3 DNA follows: TGTGCCAGTAGTATCCAGGGGGGCTCCTACGAGCAGTACTTC. Translating it yields CASSIQGGSYEQYF.